These 12 T cell receptor beta chains were sequenced from one sample in a study of blood T cell repertoires in COVID-19. Here immunoSEQ multiplex PCR was the method, and the copy in TCRdb shows in-frame clones only, minus some. The sample holds around 200,000 clones, about 84% seen once. Sequencing was carried out using PBMCs or T cells enriched from blood (not recorded which). These receptors originate from a woman aged 40 to 50 with acute COVID-19.

J is TRBJ1-2 and V is TRBV2; 10 bases line up with TRBD1. Trimming removed 6 bases from V and 4 bases from J; junction bases left unmatched: 11. CDR3 length: 16 residues. CDR1 and CDR2 from the germline V gene are SNHLY and FYNNEI. CDR3 sequence: CASRRTSGTGAYGYTF. The CDR3 coding sequence is TGTGCCAGCAGACGTACTTCCGGGACAGGGGCCTATGGCTACACCTTC.

This clone was observed once. The chain recombines TRBV5-1 with TRBJ2-5; perhaps TRBD2 as D (6 bases). The V gene's germline CDR1 is SGHRS and CDR2 YFSETQ. The length of the CDR3 is 15 residues. Trimming left V 4 bases short and J 0 bases short, with 13 bases between. The CDR3 region has the DNA TGCGCCAGCAGCCATGGCGGGGAGTACCAAGAGACCCAGTACTTC. Its protein is CASSHGGEYQETQYF.

The V gene is TRBV12-3 or TRBV12-4, the J gene TRBJ2-5, with D unresolved. The CDR3 contains 12 residues. With 6 bases removed from V and 6 bases from J, the gap between germline ends came to 11 bases. CDR3 sequence (DNA): TGTGCCAGCAGGAGTGATATTCAGACCCAGTACTTC. This sequence encodes CASRSDIQTQYF.

The V gene is TRBV6-5, the J gene TRBJ2-1, with TRBD1 matching 7 bases. The junction had 4 bases not matched to a gene; V was cut back by 2 bases and J by 0 bases. The CDR3 totals 16 residues. The germline CDR1 and CDR2 sequences are MNHEY and SVGAGI. The CDR3: CASSYRRDSSYNEQFF. The CDR3 DNA follows: TGTGCCAGCAGTTACCGCCGGGACAGCTCCTACAATGAGCAGTTCTTC.

J is TRBJ1-1 and V is TRBV11-2; 7 nucleotides agree with TRBD1. The CDR3 sequence is 15 residues long. Germline CDR1 and CDR2: SGHAT and FQNNGV. The V and J ends lost 0 bases and 1 base, in that order; junction bases with no gene match: 2. The CDR3, as DNA: TGTGCCAGCAGCTTAGACAGGGGGAGGAACACTGAAGCTTTCTTT. It translates to CASSLDRGRNTEAFF.

This chain connects TRBV1 to TRBJ2-1; the DNA was not compared with TRBD2, the D call given in the table. TRBV1 is recorded as a pseudogene. This CDR3 comprises 16 residues. The CDR3 DNA reads TGCACCAGCAGCCAAGAACCTAGCGGGGGTAACAATGAGCAGTTCTTC. It yields the protein CTSSQEPSGGNNEQFF.

The CDR3 DNA is TGTGCCAGCATGGGGGCTACCAACACCGGGGAGCTGTTTTTT. It encodes CASMGATNTGELFF. The rearrangement joins TRBV28 to TRBJ2-2; tentative D call: TRBD1 (6 bases). The CDR3 contains 14 residues. V was cut by 7 bases and J by 2 bases, with 11 bases left in between. Germline loops: CDR1 MDHEN, CDR2 SYDVKM.

The V and J genes are TRBV11-2 and TRBJ1-1; D gene unclear. The CDR3 totals 15 residues. CDR1 is SGHAT and CDR2 is FQNNGV in the germline V gene. V lost 2 bases, J lost 3 bases, and 13 bases lay in between. DNA for the CDR3: TGTGCCAGCAGCTTAATGGTCACGCGGGACACTGAAGCTTTCTTT. Encoded protein: CASSLMVTRDTEAFF. Full variable domain (remainder filled in from reference TRBV11-2 and TRBJ1-1): EAGVAQSPRYKIIEKRQSVAFWCNPISGHATLYWYQQILGQGPKLLIQFQNNGVVDDSQLPKDRFSAERLKGVDSTLKIQPAKLEDSAVYLCASSLMVTRDTEAFFGQGTRLTVV.

The chain combines TRBV4-2 with TRBJ2-1, with D perhaps TRBD1 (5 bases). V lost 7 bases and J lost 2, with 15 bases in between. The germline CDR1 and CDR2 sequences are LGHNA and YNFKEQ. CDR3 length: 15 amino acids. The CDR3 DNA sequence: TGTGCCAGCACCTCGGCGGCAGGGACCTACAATGAGCAGTTCTTC. Protein sequence: CASTSAAGTYNEQFF.

This sequence joins TRBV7-3 and TRBJ2-1, with TRBD2 identical over 9 bases. Trimming took 6 bases from V and 6 from J; bases not matched to a gene: 12. The CDR3 loop spans 16 amino acids. Germline V gene data show CDR1 as SGHTA and CDR2 as FQGTGA. CDR3 loop: CASSLGGGAAVNEQFF. In DNA, the CDR3 is TGTGCCAGCAGTCTCGGCGGGGGGGCCGCGGTCAATGAGCAGTTCTTC.

The genes are TRBV19 and TRBJ1-3; D uncertain. Deletions cut 4 bases from V and 0 bases from J, with 10 bases between. The CDR3 is made up of 15 amino acids. The V gene's germline CDR1 is LNHDA and CDR2 SQIVND (reference sequence). CDR3 coding DNA: TGTGCCAGTAGTAGGAACAGCAACTCTGGAAACACCATATATTTT. It specifies CASSRNSNSGNTIYF.

The rearrangement uses TRBV5-1 and TRBJ2-3; D is possibly TRBD2 (6 bases). The CDR3 runs 16 residues. Deletions cut 4 bases from V and 0 bases from J, with 15 bases between. From germline, CDR1 is SGHRS and CDR2 YFSETQ. The CDR3 sequence: CASSPLRAGSTDTQYF. The DNA of the CDR3 is TGCGCCAGCAGCCCACTCCGGGCGGGGAGCACAGATACGCAGTATTTT.